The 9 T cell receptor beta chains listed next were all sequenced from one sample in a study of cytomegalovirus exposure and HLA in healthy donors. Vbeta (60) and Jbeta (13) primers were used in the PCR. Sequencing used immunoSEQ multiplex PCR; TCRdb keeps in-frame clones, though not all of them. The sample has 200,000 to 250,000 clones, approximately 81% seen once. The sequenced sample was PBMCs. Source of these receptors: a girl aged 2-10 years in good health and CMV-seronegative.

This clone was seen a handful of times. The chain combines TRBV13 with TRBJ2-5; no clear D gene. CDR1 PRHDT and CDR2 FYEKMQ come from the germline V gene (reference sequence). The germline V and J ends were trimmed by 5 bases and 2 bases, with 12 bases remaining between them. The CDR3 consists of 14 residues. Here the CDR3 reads CASSPRSEQETQYF. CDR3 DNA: TGTGCCAGCAGCCCCCGGTCCGAGCAAGAGACCCAGTACTTC.

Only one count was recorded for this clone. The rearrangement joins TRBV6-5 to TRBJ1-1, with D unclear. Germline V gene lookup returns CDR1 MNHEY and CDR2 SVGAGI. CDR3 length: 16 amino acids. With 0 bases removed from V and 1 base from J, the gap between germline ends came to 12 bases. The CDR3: CASSYSVRGGNTEAFF. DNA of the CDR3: TGTGCCAGCAGTTACTCGGTTCGGGGAGGGAACACTGAAGCTTTCTTT.

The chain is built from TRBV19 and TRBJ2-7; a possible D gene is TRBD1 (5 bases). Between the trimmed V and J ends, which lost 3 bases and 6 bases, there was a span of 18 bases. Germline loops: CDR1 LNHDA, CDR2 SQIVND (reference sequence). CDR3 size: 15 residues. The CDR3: CASSIIYRQSGEQYF. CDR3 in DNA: TGTGCCAGTAGTATTATATATCGACAGTCGGGCGAGCAGTACTTC.

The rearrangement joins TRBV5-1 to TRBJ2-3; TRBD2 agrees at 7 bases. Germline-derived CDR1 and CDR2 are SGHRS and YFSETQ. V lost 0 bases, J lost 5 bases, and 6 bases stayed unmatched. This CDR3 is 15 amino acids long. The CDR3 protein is CASSLESGEVDTQYF. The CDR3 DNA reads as TGCGCCAGCAGCTTGGAGAGCGGGGAAGTAGATACGCAGTATTTT.

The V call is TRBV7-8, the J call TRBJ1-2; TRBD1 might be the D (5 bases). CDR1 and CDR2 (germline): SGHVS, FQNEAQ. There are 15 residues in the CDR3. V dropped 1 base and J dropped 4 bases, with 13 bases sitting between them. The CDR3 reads CASSLVAGQGYGYTF. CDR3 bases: TGTGCCAGCAGCTTAGTCGCGGGGCAGGGCTATGGCTACACCTTC.

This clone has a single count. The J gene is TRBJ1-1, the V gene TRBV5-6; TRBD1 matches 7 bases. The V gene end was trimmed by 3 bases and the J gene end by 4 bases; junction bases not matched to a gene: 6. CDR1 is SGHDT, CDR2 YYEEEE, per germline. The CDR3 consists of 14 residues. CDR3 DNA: TGTGCCAGCAGCTACAGGGGAGCTAGCACTGAAGCTTTCTTT. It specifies CASSYRGASTEAFF.

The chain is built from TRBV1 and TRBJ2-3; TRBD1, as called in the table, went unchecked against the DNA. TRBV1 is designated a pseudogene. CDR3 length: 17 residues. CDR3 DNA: TGCACCAGCAGCCAAATTCCGGGACAAACTAGCACAGATACGCAGTATTTT. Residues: CTSSQIPGQTSTDTQYF.

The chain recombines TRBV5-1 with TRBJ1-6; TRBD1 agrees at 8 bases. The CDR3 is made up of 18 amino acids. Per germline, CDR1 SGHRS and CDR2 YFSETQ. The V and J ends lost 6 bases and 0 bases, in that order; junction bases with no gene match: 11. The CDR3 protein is CASNPTGARYSYNSPLHF. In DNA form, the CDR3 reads TGCGCCAGCAACCCGACAGGGGCCCGATACTCCTATAATTCACCCCTCCACTTT. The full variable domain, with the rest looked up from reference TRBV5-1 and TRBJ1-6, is KAGVTQTPRYLIKTRGQQVTLSCSPISGHRSVSWYQQTPGQGLQFLFEYFSETQRNKGNFPGRFSGRQFSNSRSEMNVSTLELGDSALYLCASNPTGARYSYNSPLHFGNGTRLTVT.

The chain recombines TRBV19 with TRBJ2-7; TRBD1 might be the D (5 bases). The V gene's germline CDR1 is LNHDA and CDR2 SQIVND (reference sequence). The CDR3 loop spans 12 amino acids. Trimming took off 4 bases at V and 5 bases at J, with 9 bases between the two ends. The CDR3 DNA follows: TGTGCCAGTAGTAGGGGCCTGCACGAGCAGTACTTC. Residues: CASSRGLHEQYF.